Listed here are 23 T cell receptor beta chains from one sample, sequenced in a study of T cells in Graves' hyperthyroidism and ophthalmopathy. Amplified regions were TCR beta CDR3 sequences from RNA transcripts. A set of HTBI primers served as the primers for a first-round RT-PCR of the TCR CDR3. MiXCR was run by TCRdb on the multiplex PCR reads, yielding one entry per CDR3 protein. The sample carries roughly 700,000 distinct CDR3 sequences, 15% to 20% recorded once. The sequenced sample was blood. The receptors originated from a man aged 50-60 years with Graves' hyperthyroidism.

In this sample, this clonotype turned up many times. The chain couples TRBV2 to TRBJ2-1; 11 bases align to TRBD2. This CDR3 region has 16 residues. The J segment lost 7 bases and the V segment lost 2 bases, leaving 7 bases of the junction unmatched. Germline loops: CDR1 SNHLY, CDR2 FYNNEI. CDR3 loop: CASSESSGRAGNEQFF. The CDR3 DNA reads TGTGCCAGCAGTGAAAGTAGCGGGAGGGCGGGTAATGAGCAGTTCTTC.

This clonotype has just a few counts. The rearrangement joins TRBV14 to TRBJ1-1, with a tentative D call TRBD1 (5 bases). V was cut by 7 bases and J by 5 bases, with 17 bases left in between. Germline values: CDR1 SGHDN, CDR2 FVKESK. The CDR3 has 14 amino acids. The CDR3 coding sequence is TGTGCCAGCAATACGAGGCAGGGTGGAACTGAAGCTTTCTTT. Translation gives CASNTRQGGTEAFF.

The chain recombines TRBV24-1 with TRBJ1-5, with D maybe TRBD1 (5 bases). The CDR3 runs 13 residues. Germline CDR1 reads KGHDR; CDR2 reads SFDVKD. V was pared by 12 bases and J by 3 bases, with 14 bases between. The CDR3 nucleotides read TGTGCCGCCGGGAGCAGGGACAATCAGCCCCAGCATTTT. Protein: CAAGSRDNQPQHF.

The gene calls are TRBV28 and TRBJ2-7; D is possibly TRBD1 or TRBD2 (5 bases each). Trimming cost V 7 bases and J 6 bases, with 19 bases left between them. The CDR3 has 14 residues. CDR1 and CDR2 (germline): MDHEN, SYDVKM. CDR3 DNA: TGTGCCAGCATGAGCAGCGGAAGGGGTATCGAGCAGTACTTC. Residues: CASMSSGRGIEQYF.

This clonotype has more than one count but fewer than ten. This chain uses TRBV20-1 with TRBJ1-5; D gene ambiguous. Trimming left V 1 base short and J 2 bases short, with 9 bases between. Looked up from germline, CDR1 is DFQATT and CDR2 is SNEGSKA (reference sequence). The CDR3 spans 14 residues. CDR3 in amino acids: CSARGGLGNQPQHF. CDR3 nucleotide sequence: TGCAGTGCTAGAGGGGGTTTGGGCAATCAGCCCCAGCATTTT.

The chain couples TRBV5-5 to TRBJ1-4, with D unresolved. Germline lookup yields CDR1 SGHKS and CDR2 YYEKEE (reference sequence). V was trimmed by 0 bases and J by 4 bases, leaving 16 bases between them. The CDR3 runs to 17 residues. CDR3 residues: CASSLAFGTLLNEKLFF. CDR3 DNA sequence: TGTGCCAGCAGCTTGGCTTTCGGTACTCTACTTAATGAAAAACTGTTTTTT.

A note on this clonotype: Mismatch with germline at one junction end may stem from a read error. The gene calls are TRBV11-3 and TRBJ2-1, with 8 bases aligning to TRBD1. CDR1 and CDR2 from the germline V gene are SGHNT and YENEEA. The CDR3 sequence is 16 residues long. The CDR3 sequence: CASGLDSGQVYDEQFF. CDR3 coding DNA: TGTGCCAGCGGCTTAGATTCGGGACAGGTGTACGATGAGCAGTTCTTC.

Many counts were recorded for this clonotype. The rearrangement links TRBV6-1 to TRBJ2-1; 13 nucleotides line up with TRBD2. In germline, CDR1 is MNHNS, CDR2 SASEGT. J was trimmed by 5 bases and V by 5 bases; bases with no gene match: 6. This CDR3 is built from 16 residues. CDR3 nucleotides: TGTGCCAGCAGTCCACTCGGGACTAGCGGGAACAATGAGCAGTTCTTC. It encodes CASSPLGTSGNNEQFF.

This clonotype has more than one count but fewer than ten. The chain recombines TRBV10-3 with TRBJ2-3; possible D gene TRBD1, 5 bases. CDR1 is ENHRY and CDR2 is SYGVKD in the germline V gene. This CDR3 is built from 14 residues. V was shortened by 6 bases and J by 2 bases, with 12 bases between the two germline ends. For the CDR3, the DNA is TGTGCCATCAGGGGGCAGGGTCTCACAGATACGCAGTATTTT. This codes for CAIRGQGLTDTQYF.

This clonotype was counted at least ten times. V is TRBV2 and J is TRBJ1-5; 10 bases align to TRBD1. CDR1 SNHLY and CDR2 FYNNEI come from the germline V gene. The length of the CDR3 is 15 residues. V shed 3 bases and J 8 bases; nucleotides not matched to a gene: 7. The DNA for the CDR3 is TGTGCCAGCAGTGAGGAGACAGGGGGCCGGAAGCCCCAGCATTTT. Translation gives CASSEETGGRKPQHF.

This clonotype was detected ten times or more. The V and J genes are TRBV20-1 and TRBJ2-5; the D gene is possibly TRBD2 (6 bases). The CDR3 sequence is 17 residues long. The ends were cut back, 0 bases at V and 5 bases at J, with 22 bases in the middle. Germline lookup yields CDR1 DFQATT and CDR2 SNEGSKA (reference sequence). The DNA for the CDR3 is TGCAGTGCTAGAGATGAGGAGGGCGCCTGGGCGGGGGAGACCCAGTACTTC. Translated, it gives CSARDEEGAWAGETQYF.

The sample holds many counts of this clonotype. The rearrangement uses TRBV12-3 or TRBV12-4 and TRBJ2-7, with D perhaps matching TRBD1 (7 bases). The CDR3 spans 14 residues. The ends were cut back, 6 bases at V and 4 bases at J, with 16 bases in the middle. This CDR3 reads CASRRDRSWYEQYF. For the CDR3, the DNA is TGTGCCAGCAGGCGGGACAGATCCTGGTACGAGCAGTACTTC.

The table lists this clonotype with many counts. The rearrangement uses TRBV24-1 and TRBJ1-2; 7 bases line up with TRBD1. Trimming cost V 4 bases and J 7 bases; bases outside gene matches: 2. The CDR3 is 12 amino acids. Germline loops: CDR1 KGHDR, CDR2 SFDVKD. CDR3 in amino acids: CATSDWDSGYTF. DNA for the CDR3: TGTGCCACCAGTGACTGGGACAGTGGCTACACCTTC.

The J gene is TRBJ2-3, the V gene TRBV6-9; tentative D call: TRBD2 (5 bases). Looked up from germline, CDR1 is MNHGY and CDR2 is SVAAGI. The ends were cut back, 3 bases at V and 5 bases at J, with 12 bases in the middle. CDR3 size: 14 residues. The CDR3: CASSYGSEGDTQYF. CDR3 nucleotide sequence: TGTGCCAGCAGTTACGGTAGCGAAGGAGATACGCAGTATTTT.

This clonotype was counted at least ten times. J is TRBJ1-3 and V is TRBV28; D remains unclear. Germline V lookup: CDR1 MDHEN, CDR2 SYDVKM. The V end was cut by 2 bases, the J end by 0 bases, with 20 bases between. The CDR3 has 19 residues. The CDR3 loop reads CASSLNRQLKPLSGNTIYF. The CDR3 bases are TGTGCCAGCAGTTTAAATCGGCAGCTAAAACCCCTCTCTGGAAACACCATATATTTT.

This clonotype was observed at least ten times. The chain joins TRBV27 to TRBJ2-7; D unresolved. Trimming removed 7 bases at V and 4 bases at J, with 14 bases between. The germline V gene encodes CDR1 MNHEY and CDR2 SMNVEV (reference sequence). The CDR3 runs 13 residues. The CDR3: CASTSNLGYEQYF. CDR3 sequence (DNA): TGTGCCAGCACCTCAAATTTGGGGTACGAGCAGTACTTC.

This clonotype was picked up many times. The genes are TRBV12-3 or TRBV12-4 and TRBJ2-3; 7 nucleotides align to TRBD2. The V segment lost 4 bases and the J segment 0 bases; nucleotides outside the gene matches: 10. The CDR3 sequence is 17 residues long. The CDR3 bases are TGTGCCAGCAGTTCCCCTCTAGCGGACCTAAGCACAGATACGCAGTATTTT. It is translated as CASSSPLADLSTDTQYF.

This clonotype showed up many times. The chain joins TRBV12-3 or TRBV12-4 to TRBJ2-5; the D gene is possibly TRBD1 (5 bases). With 3 bases removed from V and 5 bases from J, the gap between germline ends came to 16 bases. There are 15 residues in the CDR3. The CDR3 coding sequence is TGTGCCAGCAGTTTTCCGGACACCAAAAGGGAGACCCAGTACTTC. It is translated as CASSFPDTKRETQYF.

The CDR3 loop reads CASSFGREWGEQFF. In DNA, the CDR3 is TGTGCCAGCAGCTTTGGGCGGGAGTGGGGTGAGCAGTTCTTC. The V gene is TRBV7-9, the J gene TRBJ2-1; 7 bases fit TRBD2. This CDR3 comprises 14 residues. CDR1 and CDR2 from the germline V gene are SEHNR and FQNEAQ (reference sequence). V was clipped by 3 bases and J by 9 bases; unmatched bases: 8. The entire variable domain, with the rest obtained from reference TRBV7-9 and TRBJ2-1, is as follows: DTGVSQNPRHKITKRGQNVTFRCDPISEHNRLYWYRQTLGQGPEFLTYFQNEAQLEKSRLLSDRFSAERPKGSFSTLEIQRTEQGDSAMYLCASSFGREWGEQFFGPGTRLTVL.

This clonotype appeared once. V and J are TRBV10-1 and TRBJ2-7, with TRBD1 identical over 7 bases. The V segment lost 8 bases and the J segment 5 bases; nucleotides outside the gene matches: 3. Germline V lookup: CDR1 WNHNN, CDR2 SYGVQD (reference sequence). The CDR3 totals 11 residues. The CDR3 sequence is CASGQADEQYF. The CDR3 DNA follows: TGCGCCAGCGGACAGGCGGACGAGCAGTACTTC.

This clonotype showed up many times. The chain has TRBV19 and TRBJ1-5; D call uncertain. This CDR3 is 14 amino acids long. V dropped 6 bases and J dropped 2 bases, with 11 bases sitting between them. Germline V CDR1 and CDR2: LNHDA, SQIVND (reference sequence). The CDR3 nucleotides are TGTGCCAGTAGCCGGGATTTCGGCAATCAGCCCCAGCATTTT. Its translation is CASSRDFGNQPQHF.

The table lists this clonotype with many counts. The V call is TRBV10-2, the J call TRBJ2-3, with a possible D match to TRBD1 (7 bases). Per germline, CDR1 WSHSY and CDR2 SAAADI. Trimming pared 3 bases from V and 4 bases from J, leaving 20 bases between. The CDR3 is 17 amino acids. CDR3 nucleotide sequence: TGCGCCAGCAGTGACGCCCAGGGGGAGGACTGGGCAGATACGCAGTATTTT. Encoded protein: CASSDAQGEDWADTQYF.

Ten or more counts support this clonotype. The chain has TRBV2 and TRBJ1-1; 10 positions agree with TRBD1. Looked up from germline, CDR1 is SNHLY and CDR2 is FYNNEI. This CDR3 spans 15 amino acids. The V and J ends lost 6 bases and 5 bases, in that order; junction bases with no gene match: 9. The CDR3 protein is CASRAHGTGETEAFF. DNA for the CDR3: TGTGCCAGCAGAGCTCACGGGACAGGGGAGACTGAAGCTTTCTTT.